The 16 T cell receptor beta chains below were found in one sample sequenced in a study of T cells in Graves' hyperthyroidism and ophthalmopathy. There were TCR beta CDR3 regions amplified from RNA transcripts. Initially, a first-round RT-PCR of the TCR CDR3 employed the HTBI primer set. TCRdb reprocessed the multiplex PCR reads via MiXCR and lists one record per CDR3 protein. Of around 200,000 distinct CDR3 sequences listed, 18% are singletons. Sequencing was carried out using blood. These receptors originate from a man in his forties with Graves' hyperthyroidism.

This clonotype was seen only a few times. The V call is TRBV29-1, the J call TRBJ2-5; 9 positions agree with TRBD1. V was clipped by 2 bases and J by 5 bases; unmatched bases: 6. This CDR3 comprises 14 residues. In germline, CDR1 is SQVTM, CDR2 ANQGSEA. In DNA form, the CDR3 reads TGCAGCGTTGAACAGGGACAGGGAGGTGAGACCCAGTACTTC. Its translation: CSVEQGQGGETQYF. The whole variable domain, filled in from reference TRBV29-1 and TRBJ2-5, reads SAVISQKPSRDICQRGTSLTIQCQVDSQVTMMFWYRQQPGQSLTLIATANQGSEATYESGFVIDKFPISRPNLTFSTLTVSNMSPEDSSIYLCSVEQGQGGETQYFGPGTRLLVL.

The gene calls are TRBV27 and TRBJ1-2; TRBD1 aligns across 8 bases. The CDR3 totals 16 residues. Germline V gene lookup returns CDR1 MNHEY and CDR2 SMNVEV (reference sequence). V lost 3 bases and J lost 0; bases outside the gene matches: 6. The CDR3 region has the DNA TGTGCCAGCAGTTTTATTAGGGACAGGACTAACTATGGCTACACCTTC. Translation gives CASSFIRDRTNYGYTF.

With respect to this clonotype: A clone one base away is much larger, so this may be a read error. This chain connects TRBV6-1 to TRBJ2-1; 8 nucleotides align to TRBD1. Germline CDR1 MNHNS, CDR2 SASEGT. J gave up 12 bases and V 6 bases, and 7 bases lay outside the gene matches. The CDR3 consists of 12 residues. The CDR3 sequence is CASRAQGAGQFF. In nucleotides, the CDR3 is TGTGCCAGCAGAGCGCAGGGGGCTGGGCAGTTCTTC.

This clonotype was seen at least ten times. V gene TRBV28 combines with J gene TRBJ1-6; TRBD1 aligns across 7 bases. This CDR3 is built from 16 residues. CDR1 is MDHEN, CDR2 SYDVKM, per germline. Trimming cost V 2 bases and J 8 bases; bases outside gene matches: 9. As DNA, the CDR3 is TGTGCCAGCAGTTTAATTGGGACAGTCGGGGATTCACCCCTCCACTTT. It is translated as CASSLIGTVGDSPLHF.

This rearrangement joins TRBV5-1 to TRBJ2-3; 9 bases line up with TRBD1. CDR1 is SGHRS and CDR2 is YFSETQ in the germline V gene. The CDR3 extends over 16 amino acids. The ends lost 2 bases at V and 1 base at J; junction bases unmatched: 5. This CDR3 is CASSLNRGLGTDTQYF. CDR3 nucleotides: TGCGCCAGCAGCTTAAACAGGGGGCTGGGCACAGATACGCAGTATTTT.

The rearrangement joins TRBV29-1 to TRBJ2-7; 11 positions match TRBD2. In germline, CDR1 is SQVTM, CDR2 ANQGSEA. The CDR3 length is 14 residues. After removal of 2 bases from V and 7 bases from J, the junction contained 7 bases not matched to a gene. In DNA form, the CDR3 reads TGCAGCGTTGAACGTAGCGGGGGGGTACGGGAGCAGTACTTC. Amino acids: CSVERSGGVREQYF.

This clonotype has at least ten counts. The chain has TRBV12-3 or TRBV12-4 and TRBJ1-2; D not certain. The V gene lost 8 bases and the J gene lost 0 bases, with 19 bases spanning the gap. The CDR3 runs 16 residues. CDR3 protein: CASALRRHPSNYGYTF. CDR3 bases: TGTGCCAGCGCCTTGCGCAGGCACCCTTCTAACTATGGCTACACCTTC.

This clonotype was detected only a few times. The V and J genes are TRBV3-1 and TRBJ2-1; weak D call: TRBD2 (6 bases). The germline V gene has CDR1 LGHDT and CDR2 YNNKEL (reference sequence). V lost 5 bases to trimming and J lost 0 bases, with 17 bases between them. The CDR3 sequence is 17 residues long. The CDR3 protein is CASSYARGTGSYNEQFF. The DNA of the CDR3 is TGTGCCAGCAGCTATGCTCGGGGGACGGGCTCCTACAATGAGCAGTTCTTC.

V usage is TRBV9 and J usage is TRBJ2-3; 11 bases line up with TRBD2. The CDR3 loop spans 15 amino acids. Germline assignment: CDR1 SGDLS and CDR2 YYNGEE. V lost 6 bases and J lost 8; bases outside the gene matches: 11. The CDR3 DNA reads TGTGCCAGCACGGATAGCGGGGGGGATGGAGGTACGCAGTATTTT. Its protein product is CASTDSGGDGGTQYF.

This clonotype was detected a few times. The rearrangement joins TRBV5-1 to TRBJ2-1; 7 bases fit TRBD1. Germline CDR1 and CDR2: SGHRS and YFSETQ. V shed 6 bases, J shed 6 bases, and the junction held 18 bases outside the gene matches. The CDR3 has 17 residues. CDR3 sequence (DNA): TGCGCCAGCACCTCCGCTCCTTCGACAGGGTTCGGCAATGAGCAGTTCTTC. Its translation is CASTSAPSTGFGNEQFF.

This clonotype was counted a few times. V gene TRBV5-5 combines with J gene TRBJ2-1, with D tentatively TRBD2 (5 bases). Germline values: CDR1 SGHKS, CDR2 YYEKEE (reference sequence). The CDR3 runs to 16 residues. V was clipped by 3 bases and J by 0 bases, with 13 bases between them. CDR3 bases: TGTGCCAGCAGCTCAAGGATCGGGGACTCCTACAATGAGCAGTTCTTC. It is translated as CASSSRIGDSYNEQFF. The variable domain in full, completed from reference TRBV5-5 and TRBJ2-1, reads DAGVTQSPTHLIKTRGQQVTLRCSPISGHKSVSWYQQVLGQGPQFIFQYYEKEERGRGNFPDRFSARQFPNYSSELNVNALLLGDSALYLCASSSRIGDSYNEQFFGPGTRLTVL.

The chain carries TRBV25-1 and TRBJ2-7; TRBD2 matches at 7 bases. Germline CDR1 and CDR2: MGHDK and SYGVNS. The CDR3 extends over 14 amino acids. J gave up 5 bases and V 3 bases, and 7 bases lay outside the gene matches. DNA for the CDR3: TGTGCCAGCAGTGACCCGGGGGGACGGGACGAGCAGTACTTC. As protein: CASSDPGGRDEQYF.

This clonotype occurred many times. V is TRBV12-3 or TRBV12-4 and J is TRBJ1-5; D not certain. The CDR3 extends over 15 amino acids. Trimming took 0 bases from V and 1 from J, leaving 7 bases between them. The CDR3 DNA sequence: TGTGCCAGCAGTTTAGCTAGGGCGAGCAATCAGCCCCAGCATTTT. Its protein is CASSLARASNQPQHF.

CDR3 nucleotides: TGTGCCAGCAGTTTATCACGGACAGGGGTTAACTATGGCTACACCTTC. As protein: CASSLSRTGVNYGYTF. The V gene is TRBV28, the J gene TRBJ1-2, with 9 bases aligning to TRBD1. J lost 1 base, V lost 1 base, and 4 bases had no gene match. CDR3 size: 16 residues. Germline CDR1 MDHEN, CDR2 SYDVKM.

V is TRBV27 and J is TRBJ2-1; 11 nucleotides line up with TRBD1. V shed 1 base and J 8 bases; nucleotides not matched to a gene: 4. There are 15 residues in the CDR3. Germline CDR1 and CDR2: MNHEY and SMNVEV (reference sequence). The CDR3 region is CASSLWTGGVYEQFF. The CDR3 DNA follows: TGTGCCAGCAGTTTATGGACAGGGGGCGTCTATGAGCAGTTCTTC.

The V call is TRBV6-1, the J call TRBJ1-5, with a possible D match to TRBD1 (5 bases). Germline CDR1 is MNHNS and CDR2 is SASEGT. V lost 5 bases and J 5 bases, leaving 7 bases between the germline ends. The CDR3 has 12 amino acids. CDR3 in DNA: TGTGCCAGCAGTACGGGACATCAGCCCCAGCATTTT. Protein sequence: CASSTGHQPQHF.